This T cell receptor (beta chain) stems from a study of vaccination and CD4 T cells after COVID-19. As concerns this clonotype: Its antigen is as yet unknown.

Treatment of the sample: 10-day PBMC culture with coronavirus spike peptide pools or control peptides (ViraFEST assay). This CDR3 contains 17 residues. The V gene end was trimmed by 0 bases and the J gene end by 2 bases; junction bases not matched to a gene: 3. The Oncomine TCR Beta short-read assay sequenced DNA from cultured CD4+ T cells. A single record per CDR3 protein comes from TCRdb applying MiXCR to the PCR reads. The sample consists of some 11,000 distinct CDR3 sequences, about 61% of them appearing once. The TCR comes from a human donor who had recovered from COVID-19. This chain joins TRBV12-3 or TRBV12-4 and TRBJ2-7; 14 bases line up with TRBD2. Sample: CD4+ T cells from blood, cultured in vitro. The CDR3 region has the DNA TGTGCCAGCAGTTTAGCCGGACTAGCGGGAGGAGCCTACGAGCAGTACTTC. Its translation is CASSLAGLAGGAYEQYF.